The present TCR beta chain was sequenced within a study of T cell changes during pregnancy in multiple sclerosis. The CDR3 runs 15 residues. CDR1 and CDR2 (germline): PRHDT, FYEKMQ (reference sequence). The junction had 11 bases not matched to a gene; V was cut back by 7 bases and J by 8 bases. Sequencing was performed with immunoSEQ multiplex PCR; in TCRdb, only in-frame clones are kept and a portion is missing. Of 30,000 or so clones in the sample, roughly nine tenths were seen once. The source material was CD8+ T cells from peripheral blood mononuclear cells, sampled in the second trimester of pregnancy. The genes are TRBV13 and TRBJ2-1, with 10 bases identical to TRBD2. This receptor was identified in a female donor in good health, enrolled as a control in a pregnancy study. CDR3 region: CASNTGLAGVDEQFF. CDR3 coding DNA: TGTGCCAGCAACACGGGGCTAGCGGGGGTCGATGAGCAGTTCTTC.